This T cell receptor (beta chain) derives from a study of blood T cell repertoires in COVID-19. Using immunoSEQ multiplex PCR, the repertoire was profiled, and TCRdb retains in-frame clones only, with some absent. Of over 250,000 clones in the sample, 70% to 90% were seen once. This CDR3 is built from 14 residues. The junction had 6 bases not matched to a gene; V was cut back by 3 bases and J by 8 bases. Germline V lookup: CDR1 MDHEN, CDR2 SYDVKM. Sequenced input: peripheral blood. The rearrangement links TRBV28 to TRBJ1-2, with 10 bases that match TRBD1. The sequence was obtained from an older woman with COVID-19, enrolled during active disease. CDR3 amino acids: CASSFRDRGWGYTF. CDR3 DNA sequence: TGTGCCAGCAGTTTCCGGGACAGGGGATGGGGCTACACCTTC.